This section outlines one TCR beta chain sequence together with its context. Construction of the TCRbeta library involved unique molecular identifiers. TCRdb fed the PCR reads into MiXCR, producing one record per CDR3 protein. The sample lists about 300,000 distinct CDR3 sequences, 10% seen once, with around 7.6% in the top ten. These data belong to a study of T-cell reconstitution after alpha-beta-depleted transplantation in children. This CDR3 region has 18 residues. Germline V gene sequence: CDR1 SGHKS, CDR2 YYEKEE (reference sequence). The V segment lost 3 bases and the J segment 2 bases; nucleotides outside the gene matches: 8.

The material sequenced was PBMCs, taken before TCRalphabeta/CD19-depleted stem cell transplant. The sequence derives from a boy under three years old with acute myeloid leukemia, due to receive a stem cell transplant. The chain combines TRBV5-5 with TRBJ2-3; the match to TRBD2 covers 14 bases. The CDR3 protein is CASSSGLAGGLYTDTQYF. CDR3 DNA sequence: TGTGCCAGCAGCTCTGGACTAGCGGGGGGACTTTACACAGATACGCAGTATTTT.